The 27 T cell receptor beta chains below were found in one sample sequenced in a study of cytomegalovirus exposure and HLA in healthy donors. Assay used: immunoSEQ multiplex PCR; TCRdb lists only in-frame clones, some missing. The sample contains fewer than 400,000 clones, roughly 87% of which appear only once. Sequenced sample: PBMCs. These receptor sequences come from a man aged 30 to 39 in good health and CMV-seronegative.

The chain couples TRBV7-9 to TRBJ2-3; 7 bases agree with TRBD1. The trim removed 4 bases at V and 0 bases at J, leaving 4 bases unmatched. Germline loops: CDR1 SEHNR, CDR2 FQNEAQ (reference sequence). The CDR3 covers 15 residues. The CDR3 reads CASSYRGTSTDTQYF. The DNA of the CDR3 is TGTGCCAGCAGCTACAGGGGAACTAGCACAGATACGCAGTATTTT.

DNA for the CDR3: TGTGCCAGCAGCTTCAACCTAGCGGGAGGCGAAGAGACCCAGTACTTC. This translates into CASSFNLAGGEETQYF. The chain has TRBV7-7 and TRBJ2-5, with TRBD2 matching 11 bases. Unmatched junction bases numbered 6, after V lost 3 bases and J lost 3 bases. Germline CDR1 and CDR2: SSHAT and FNYEAQ (reference sequence). The CDR3 is 16 amino acids. The whole variable domain, filled in from reference TRBV7-7 and TRBJ2-5, reads GAGVSQSPRYKVTKRGQDVTLRCDPISSHATLYWYQQALGQGPEFLTYFNYEAQPDKSGLPSDRFSAERPEGSISTLTIQRTEQRDSAMYRCASSFNLAGGEETQYFGPGTRLLVL.

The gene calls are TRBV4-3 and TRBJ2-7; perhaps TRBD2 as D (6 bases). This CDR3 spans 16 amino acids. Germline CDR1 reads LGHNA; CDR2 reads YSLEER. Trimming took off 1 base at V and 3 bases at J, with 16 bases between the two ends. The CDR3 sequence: CASSQVAGSLLYEQYF. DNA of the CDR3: TGCGCCAGCAGCCAAGTGGCGGGAAGTCTACTCTACGAGCAGTACTTC.

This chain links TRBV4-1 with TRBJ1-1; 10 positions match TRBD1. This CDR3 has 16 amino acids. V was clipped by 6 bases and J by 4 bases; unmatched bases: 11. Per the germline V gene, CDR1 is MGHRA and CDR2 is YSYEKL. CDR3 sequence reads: CASSSGQGPMSTEAFF. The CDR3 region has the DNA TGCGCCAGCAGTTCGGGACAGGGGCCCATGAGCACTGAAGCTTTCTTT.

The DNA of the CDR3 is TGTGCCTGGAGTGTAGGCCTTCTTGAGGGTGGCTACACCTTC. This codes for CAWSVGLLEGGYTF. The gene calls are TRBV30 and TRBJ1-2; no clear D gene. Germline lookup yields CDR1 GTSNPN and CDR2 SVGIG (reference sequence). Trimming shortened V by 0 bases and J by 7 bases, and 15 bases separated the two germline ends. The CDR3 runs 14 residues. Full variable domain (remainder filled in from reference TRBV30 and TRBJ1-2): SQTIHQWPATLVQPVGSPLSLECTVEGTSNPNLYWYRQAAGRGLQLLFYSVGIGQISSEVPQNLSASRPQDRQFILSSKKLLLSDSGFYLCAWSVGLLEGGYTFGSGTRLTVV.

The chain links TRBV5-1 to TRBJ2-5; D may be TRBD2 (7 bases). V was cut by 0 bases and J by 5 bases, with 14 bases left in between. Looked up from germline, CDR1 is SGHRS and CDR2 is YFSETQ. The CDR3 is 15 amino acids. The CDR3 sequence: CASSLVWGGAETQYF. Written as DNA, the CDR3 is TGCGCCAGCAGCTTGGTTTGGGGGGGCGCGGAGACCCAGTACTTC.

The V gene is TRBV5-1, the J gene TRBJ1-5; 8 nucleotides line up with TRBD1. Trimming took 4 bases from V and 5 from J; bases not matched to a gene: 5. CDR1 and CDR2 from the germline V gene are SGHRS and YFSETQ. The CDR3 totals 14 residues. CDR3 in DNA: TGCGCCAGCAGCCTTACAGGGGGTTATCAGCCCCAGCATTTT. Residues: CASSLTGGYQPQHF.

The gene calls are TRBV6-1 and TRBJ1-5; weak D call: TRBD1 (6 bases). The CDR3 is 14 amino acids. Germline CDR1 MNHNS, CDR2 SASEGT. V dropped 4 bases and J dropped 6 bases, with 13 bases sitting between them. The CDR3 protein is CASSVRDITQPQHF. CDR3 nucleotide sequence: TGTGCCAGCAGTGTCAGGGACATTACTCAGCCCCAGCATTTT.

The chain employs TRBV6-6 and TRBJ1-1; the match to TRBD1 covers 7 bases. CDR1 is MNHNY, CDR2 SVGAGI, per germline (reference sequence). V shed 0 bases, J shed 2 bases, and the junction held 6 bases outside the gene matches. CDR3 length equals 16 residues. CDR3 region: CASSYSWTGSNTEAFF. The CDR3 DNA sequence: TGTGCCAGCAGTTACTCTTGGACAGGCAGTAACACTGAAGCTTTCTTT.

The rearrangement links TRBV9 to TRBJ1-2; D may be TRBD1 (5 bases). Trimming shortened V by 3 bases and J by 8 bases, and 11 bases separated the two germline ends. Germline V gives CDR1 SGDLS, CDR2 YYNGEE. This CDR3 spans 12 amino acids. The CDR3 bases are TGTGCCAGCAGCGCCAGGGTTGGCGGCTACACCTTC. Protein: CASSARVGGYTF.

The CDR3 DNA sequence: TGTGCCAGCAGCCCCCAGGGGAGGGGAAATGAAAAACTGTTTTTT. Amino acid sequence: CASSPQGRGNEKLFF. The chain uses TRBV4-2 and TRBJ1-4; D might be TRBD1 (6 bases). Germline CDR1 LGHNA, CDR2 YNFKEQ. V was trimmed by 4 bases and J by 5 bases, leaving 14 bases between them. CDR3 length equals 15 residues.

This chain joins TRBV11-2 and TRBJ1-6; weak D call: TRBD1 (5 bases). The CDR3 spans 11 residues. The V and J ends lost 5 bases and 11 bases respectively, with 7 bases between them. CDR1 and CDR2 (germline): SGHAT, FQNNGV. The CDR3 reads CASSRGAPLHF. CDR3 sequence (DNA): TGTGCCAGCAGCCGGGGGGCACCCCTCCACTTT.

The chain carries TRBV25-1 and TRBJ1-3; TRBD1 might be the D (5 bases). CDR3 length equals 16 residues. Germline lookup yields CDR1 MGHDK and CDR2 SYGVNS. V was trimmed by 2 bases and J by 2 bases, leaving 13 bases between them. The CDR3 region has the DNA TGTGCCAGCAGTGAAAGGGGAGGGTTCACTGGAAACACCATATATTTT. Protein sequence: CASSERGGFTGNTIYF.

This CDR3 is CASSYPQGMSTEAFF. Written as DNA, the CDR3 is TGTGCCAGCAGTTACCCCCAGGGAATGAGCACTGAAGCTTTCTTT. The genes are TRBV6-6 and TRBJ1-1; D possibly corresponds to TRBD1 (5 bases). The length of the CDR3 is 15 residues. V gave up 2 bases and J gave up 4 bases, with 14 bases separating them. Per the germline V gene, CDR1 is MNHNY and CDR2 is SVGAGI (reference sequence).

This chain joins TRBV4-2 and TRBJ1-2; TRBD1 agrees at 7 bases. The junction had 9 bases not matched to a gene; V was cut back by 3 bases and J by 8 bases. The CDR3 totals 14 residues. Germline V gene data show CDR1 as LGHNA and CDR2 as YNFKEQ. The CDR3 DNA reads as TGTGCCAGCAGCCACGAGATCTTAGGGGGCGGCTACACCTTC. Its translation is CASSHEILGGGYTF.

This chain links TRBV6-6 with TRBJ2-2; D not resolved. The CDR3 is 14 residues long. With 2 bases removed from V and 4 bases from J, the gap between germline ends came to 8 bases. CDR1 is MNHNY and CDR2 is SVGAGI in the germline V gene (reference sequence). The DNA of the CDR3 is TGTGCCAGCAGTTACGATAGAGTCACCGGGGAGCTGTTTTTT. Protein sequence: CASSYDRVTGELFF.

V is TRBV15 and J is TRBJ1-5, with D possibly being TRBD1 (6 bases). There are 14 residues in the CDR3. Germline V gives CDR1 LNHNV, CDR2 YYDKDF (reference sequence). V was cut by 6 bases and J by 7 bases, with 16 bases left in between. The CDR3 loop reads CATSKDSRYQPQHF. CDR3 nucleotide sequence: TGTGCCACCAGTAAGGACAGTCGGTACCAGCCCCAGCATTTT. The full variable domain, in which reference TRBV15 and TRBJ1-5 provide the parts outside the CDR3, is DAMVIQNPRYQVTQFGKPVTLSCSQTLNHNVMYWYQQKSSQAPKLLFHYYDKDFNNEADTPDNFQSRRPNTSFCFLDIRSPGLGDTAMYLCATSKDSRYQPQHFGDGTRLSIL.

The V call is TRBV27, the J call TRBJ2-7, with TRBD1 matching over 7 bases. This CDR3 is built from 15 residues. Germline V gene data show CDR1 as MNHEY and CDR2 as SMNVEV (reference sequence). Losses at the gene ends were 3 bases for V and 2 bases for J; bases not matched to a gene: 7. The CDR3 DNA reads TGTGCCAGCAGTTTGAGGGGGCTAGCAGCCTACGAGCAGTACTTC. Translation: CASSLRGLAAYEQYF.

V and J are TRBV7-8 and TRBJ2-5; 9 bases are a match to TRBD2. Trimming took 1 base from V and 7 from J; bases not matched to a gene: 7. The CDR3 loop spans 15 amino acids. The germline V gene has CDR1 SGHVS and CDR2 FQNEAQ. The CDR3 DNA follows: TGTGCCAGCAGCTTAGGGAGTGTTAGCGGGGGGACCCAGTACTTC. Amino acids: CASSLGSVSGGTQYF.

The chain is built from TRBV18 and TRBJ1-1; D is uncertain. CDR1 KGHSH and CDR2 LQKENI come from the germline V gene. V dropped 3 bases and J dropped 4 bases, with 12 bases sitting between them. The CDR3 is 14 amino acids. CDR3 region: CASSPGGVGTEAFF. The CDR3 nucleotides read TGTGCCAGCTCACCCGGCGGGGTAGGCACTGAAGCTTTCTTT.

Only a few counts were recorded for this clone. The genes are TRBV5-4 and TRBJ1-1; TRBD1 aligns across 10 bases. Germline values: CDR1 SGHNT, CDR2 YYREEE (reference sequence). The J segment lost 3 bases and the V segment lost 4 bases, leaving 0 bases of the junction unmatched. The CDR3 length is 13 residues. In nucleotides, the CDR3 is TGTGCCAGCAGCGGGACAGGGGACACTGAAGCTTTCTTT. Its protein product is CASSGTGDTEAFF.

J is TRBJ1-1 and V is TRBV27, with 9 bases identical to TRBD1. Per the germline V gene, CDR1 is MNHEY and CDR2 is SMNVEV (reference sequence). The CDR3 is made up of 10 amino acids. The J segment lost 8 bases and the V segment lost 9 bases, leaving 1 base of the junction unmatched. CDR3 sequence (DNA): TGTGCCAGTGGGACAGGGGAAGCTTTCTTT. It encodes CASGTGEAFF.

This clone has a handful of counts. The CDR3 sequence: CASSQDGGYYGYTF. The CDR3 DNA sequence: TGCGCCAGCAGCCAAGATGGGGGGTACTATGGCTACACCTTC. The chain employs TRBV4-3 and TRBJ1-2, with D possibly TRBD1 on 5 matching bases. This CDR3 is 14 amino acids long. The ends were cut back, 0 bases at V and 3 bases at J, with 8 bases in the middle. Germline CDR1 LGHNA, CDR2 YSLEER.

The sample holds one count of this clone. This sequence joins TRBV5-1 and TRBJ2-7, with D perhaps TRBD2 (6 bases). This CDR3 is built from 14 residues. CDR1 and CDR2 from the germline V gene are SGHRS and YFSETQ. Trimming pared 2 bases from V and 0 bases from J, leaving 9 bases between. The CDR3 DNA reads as TGCGCCAGCAGCTTCGCGGGGACCTCCTACGAGCAGTACTTC. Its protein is CASSFAGTSYEQYF.

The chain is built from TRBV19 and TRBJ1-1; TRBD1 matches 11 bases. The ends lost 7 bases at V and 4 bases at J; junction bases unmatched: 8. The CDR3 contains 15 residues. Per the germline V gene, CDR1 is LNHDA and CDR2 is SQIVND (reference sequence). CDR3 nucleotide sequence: TGTGCCAGTACCTCCGGGACAGGGGGGAGCACTGAAGCTTTCTTT. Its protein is CASTSGTGGSTEAFF. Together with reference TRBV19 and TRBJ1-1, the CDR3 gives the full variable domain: DGGITQSPKYLFRKEGQNVTLSCEQNLNHDAMYWYRQDPGQGLRLIYYSQIVNDFQKGDIAEGYSVSREKKESFPLTVTSAQKNPTAFYLCASTSGTGGSTEAFFGQGTRLTVV.

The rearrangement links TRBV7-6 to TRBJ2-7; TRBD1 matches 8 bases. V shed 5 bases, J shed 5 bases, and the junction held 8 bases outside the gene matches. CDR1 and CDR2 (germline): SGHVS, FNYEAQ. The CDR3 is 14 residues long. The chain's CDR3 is CASSPRTGSNEQYF. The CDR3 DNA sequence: TGTGCCAGCAGCCCTAGGACAGGGTCCAACGAGCAGTACTTC. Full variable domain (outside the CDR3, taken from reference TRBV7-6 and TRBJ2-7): GAGVSQSPRYKVTKRGQDVALRCDPISGHVSLYWYRQALGQGPEFLTYFNYEAQQDKSGLPNDRFSAERPEGSISTLTIQRTEQRDSAMYRCASSPRTGSNEQYFGPGTRLTVT.

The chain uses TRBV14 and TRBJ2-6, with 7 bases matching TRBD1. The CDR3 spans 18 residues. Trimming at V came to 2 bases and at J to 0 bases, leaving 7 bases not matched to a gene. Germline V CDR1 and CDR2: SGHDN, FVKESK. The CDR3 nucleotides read TGTGCCAGCAGCCAACACAGGGGTGCCCACTCTGGGGCCAACGTCCTGACTTTC. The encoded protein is CASSQHRGAHSGANVLTF.